A selection of T cell receptor beta chains follows, all from one sample in a study of control samples from healthy donors and cancer patients. TCRdb keeps only in-frame clones here, not all; method: immunoSEQ multiplex PCR. Counted here are 95,000 to 150,000 clones, 89% occurring once; the ten biggest clones make up almost 40%. Sequenced: blood. The receptors here all came from a middle-aged man in good health. Both conserved end residues are part of each CDR3. Each record gives: V gene, D gene, J gene, clone size, CDR3 protein, CDR3 DNA. D genes are given only for firm matches. Clone size, where shown, is once, few, many, or a class for clones that have expanded.

V gene: TRBV7-9; D gene: TRBD1; J gene: TRBJ1-5; clone size: .; CDR3 protein: CASSLEGGRNQPQHF; CDR3 DNA: TGTGCCAGCAGCTTAGAAGGGGGCCGCAATCAGCCCCAGCATTTT
V gene: TRBV6-5; D gene: .; J gene: TRBJ1-1; clone size: once; CDR3 protein: CASKFNGNTEAFF; CDR3 DNA: TGTGCCAGCAAGTTCAACGGGAACACTGAAGCTTTCTTT
V gene: TRBV7-8; D gene: .; J gene: TRBJ1-1; clone size: .; CDR3 protein: CASSRGPSNTEAFF; CDR3 DNA: TGTGCCAGCAGCCGAGGACCGTCGAACACTGAAGCTTTCTTT
V gene: TRBV5-1; D gene: TRBD1; J gene: TRBJ1-1; clone size: .; CDR3 protein: CASFGTGAEAFF; CDR3 DNA: TGCGCCAGCTTTGGGACAGGCGCTGAAGCTTTCTTT
V gene: TRBV5-1; D gene: .; J gene: TRBJ2-3; clone size: .; CDR3 protein: CASSFEGSTDTQYF; CDR3 DNA: TGCGCCAGCAGCTTTGAGGGTAGCACAGATACGCAGTATTTT
V gene: TRBV12-5; D gene: .; J gene: TRBJ2-7; clone size: .; CDR3 protein: CASGLVLGTASYEQYF; CDR3 DNA: TGTGCTAGTGGTTTGGTACTAGGGACGGCTTCCTACGAGCAGTACTTC
V gene: TRBV2; D gene: .; J gene: TRBJ1-1; clone size: .; CDR3 protein: CASSEVWQQRNTEAFF; CDR3 DNA: TGTGCCAGCAGTGAAGTTTGGCAGCAGAGGAACACTGAAGCTTTCTTT
V gene: TRBV27; D gene: .; J gene: TRBJ1-5; clone size: .; CDR3 protein: CASSFSTGNQPQHF; CDR3 DNA: TGTGCCAGCAGTTTCTCGACCGGTAATCAGCCCCAGCATTTT
V gene: TRBV13; D gene: TRBD2; J gene: TRBJ2-1; clone size: .; CDR3 protein: CASSWEGSYNEQFF; CDR3 DNA: TGTGCCAGCAGCTGGGAGGGATCCTACAATGAGCAGTTCTTC
V gene: TRBV19; D gene: .; J gene: TRBJ1-1; clone size: .; CDR3 protein: CASSIWLGLDTEAFF; CDR3 DNA: TGTGCCAGTAGTATTTGGTTGGGGCTGGACACTGAAGCTTTCTTT
V gene: TRBV18; D gene: .; J gene: TRBJ1-1; clone size: .; CDR3 protein: CASSFSGVGNTEAFF; CDR3 DNA: TGTGCCAGCTCGTTTTCAGGGGTAGGAAACACTGAAGCTTTCTTT
V gene: TRBV2; D gene: TRBD1; J gene: TRBJ1-5; clone size: .; CDR3 protein: CASSRQGENQPQHF; CDR3 DNA: TGTGCCAGCAGTAGACAGGGGGAGAATCAGCCCCAGCATTTT
V gene: TRBV5-5; D gene: .; J gene: TRBJ1-2; clone size: few; CDR3 protein: CASSLDPGLPYGYTF; CDR3 DNA: TGTGCCAGCAGCTTGGATCCGGGCCTGCCCTATGGCTACACCTTC
V gene: TRBV10-3; D gene: .; J gene: TRBJ2-2; clone size: .; CDR3 protein: CAISARQATGTGELFF; CDR3 DNA: TGTGCCATCAGTGCCAGGCAGGCCACAGGGACCGGGGAGCTGTTTTTT
V gene: TRBV9; D gene: .; J gene: TRBJ2-1; clone size: .; CDR3 protein: CASSVGGGATSYNEQFF; CDR3 DNA: TGTGCCAGCAGCGTAGGAGGGGGGGCAACCTCCTACAATGAGCAGTTCTTC
V gene: TRBV11-3; D gene: .; J gene: TRBJ2-2; clone size: .; CDR3 protein: CASSLARGETGELFF; CDR3 DNA: TGTGCCAGCAGCTTAGCCAGGGGAGAGACCGGGGAGCTGTTTTTT
V gene: TRBV6-2/TRBV6-3; D gene: .; J gene: TRBJ2-3; clone size: .; CDR3 protein: CASSYSSGPSTDTQYF; CDR3 DNA: TGTGCCAGCAGTTATTCGAGCGGCCCTAGCACAGATACGCAGTATTTT
V gene: TRBV9; D gene: .; J gene: TRBJ2-7; clone size: .; CDR3 protein: CASSAWTGNYEQYF; CDR3 DNA: TGTGCCAGCAGCGCCTGGACGGGAAACTACGAGCAGTACTTC
V gene: TRBV5-4; D gene: .; J gene: TRBJ2-3; clone size: .; CDR3 protein: CASSLDSTDTQYF; CDR3 DNA: TGTGCCAGCAGCTTGGATAGCACAGATACGCAGTATTTT
V gene: TRBV6-2/TRBV6-3; D gene: .; J gene: TRBJ1-2; clone size: once; CDR3 protein: CASSYENYGYTF; CDR3 DNA: TGTGCCAGCAGTTACGAAAACTATGGCTACACCTTC
V gene: TRBV4-2; D gene: TRBD1; J gene: TRBJ1-2; clone size: .; CDR3 protein: CASSQVDRGQEYGYTF; CDR3 DNA: TGTGCCAGCAGCCAAGTGGACAGGGGGCAAGAATATGGCTACACCTTC
V gene: TRBV5-7; D gene: .; J gene: TRBJ1-4; clone size: .; CDR3 protein: CASSSYSGEANEKLFF; CDR3 DNA: TGTGCCAGCAGCTCCTATTCGGGTGAAGCTAATGAAAAACTGTTTTTT
V gene: TRBV28; D gene: .; J gene: TRBJ1-5; clone size: few; CDR3 protein: CASRSGTQTQPQHF; CDR3 DNA: TGTGCCAGCAGATCCGGGACACAAACACAGCCCCAGCATTTT
V gene: TRBV5-1; D gene: .; J gene: TRBJ1-1; clone size: .; CDR3 protein: CASSLGSTGAPNTEAFF; CDR3 DNA: TGCGCCAGCAGCTTGGGCTCGACAGGAGCCCCGAACACTGAAGCTTTCTTT
V gene: TRBV6-5; D gene: TRBD1; J gene: TRBJ1-6; clone size: .; CDR3 protein: CASSYGQAPNNSPLHF; CDR3 DNA: TGTGCCAGCAGTTATGGACAGGCCCCTAATAATTCACCCCTCCACTTT
V gene: TRBV2; D gene: TRBD1; J gene: TRBJ1-6; clone size: .; CDR3 protein: CASSERRGQGFSPLHF; CDR3 DNA: TGTGCCAGCAGTGAAAGGAGGGGACAGGGATTTTCACCCCTCCACTTT
V gene: TRBV5-1; D gene: .; J gene: TRBJ1-1; clone size: .; CDR3 protein: CASSLGNQNTEAFF; CDR3 DNA: TGCGCCAGCAGCTTAGGGAATCAGAACACTGAAGCTTTCTTT
V gene: TRBV18; D gene: TRBD1; J gene: TRBJ2-2; clone size: .; CDR3 protein: CASSPPKGAVTGELFF; CDR3 DNA: TGTGCCAGCTCACCACCAAAGGGGGCCGTCACCGGGGAGCTGTTTTTT
V gene: TRBV9; D gene: .; J gene: TRBJ1-5; clone size: .; CDR3 protein: CASSFSASNQPQHF; CDR3 DNA: TGTGCCAGCAGCTTCTCAGCAAGCAATCAGCCCCAGCATTTT
V gene: TRBV4-3; D gene: .; J gene: TRBJ1-5; clone size: few; CDR3 protein: CASSQDAGRYSNQPQHF; CDR3 DNA: TGCGCCAGCAGCCAAGATGCAGGGCGATATAGCAATCAGCCCCAGCATTTT
V gene: TRBV19; D gene: TRBD1; J gene: TRBJ1-2; clone size: .; CDR3 protein: CASARAGTGSGYGYTF; CDR3 DNA: TGTGCCAGCGCCCGCGCCGGGACAGGGTCGGGCTATGGCTACACCTTC
V gene: TRBV6-5; D gene: TRBD1; J gene: TRBJ1-5; clone size: .; CDR3 protein: CASSYRQQGKQPQHF; CDR3 DNA: TGTGCCAGCAGTTATCGTCAACAGGGGAAACAGCCCCAGCATTTT
V gene: TRBV5-6; D gene: TRBD2; J gene: TRBJ2-3; clone size: .; CDR3 protein: CASSLYGLAGDTDTQYF; CDR3 DNA: TGTGCCAGCAGCTTGTATGGTCTTGCGGGGGACACAGATACGCAGTATTTT
V gene: TRBV5-4; D gene: .; J gene: TRBJ1-1; clone size: .; CDR3 protein: CASSPGTNMNTEAFF; CDR3 DNA: TGTGCCAGCAGCCCCGGGACAAATATGAACACTGAAGCTTTCTTT